This is a list of T cell receptor beta chains from one sample in a study of cytomegalovirus exposure and HLA in healthy donors. Sequenced by immunoSEQ multiplex PCR; TCRdb stores in-frame clones only, minus some. The sample lists over 200,000 clones, roughly 91% seen once, with approximately 3.1% in the top ten. Sequencing input: PBMCs. These receptors were taken from a woman in her 30s in good health and CMV-seronegative. Both conserved end residues are part of each CDR3. A D gene is named only where the DNA matches it firmly. Size is omitted from some rows. Given values are once, few, many or a class for expanded clones.

clone size	D gene	V gene	J gene	CDR3 protein	CDR3 DNA
few	.	TRBV11-3	TRBJ2-2	CASSYRGTGELFF	TGTGCCAGCAGCTACAGAGGCACCGGGGAGCTGTTTTTT
.	.	TRBV7-9	TRBJ2-7	CASSPRGGSYEQYF	TGTGCCAGCAGCCCCCGGGGAGGATCCTACGAGCAGTACTTC
.	TRBD1	TRBV6-4	TRBJ2-1	CASSKGQGLYNEQFF	TGTGCCAGCAGCAAGGGACAGGGCCTATACAATGAGCAGTTCTTC
few	.	TRBV10-3	TRBJ1-4	CAISEFGPKEKLFF	TGTGCCATCAGTGAGTTTGGACCGAAGGAAAAACTGTTTTTT
.	.	TRBV11-2	TRBJ2-5	CASSLDPPETQYF	TGTGCCAGCAGCTTAGATCCCCCAGAGACCCAGTACTTC
.	.	TRBV15	TRBJ1-4	CATSRTQGITNEKLFF	TGTGCCACCAGCAGAACGCAGGGGATAACTAATGAAAAACTGTTTTTT
.	.	TRBV18	TRBJ1-1	CASSSRAEIMNTEAFF	TGTGCCAGCTCCTCCAGGGCAGAGATAATGAACACTGAAGCTTTCTTT
.	.	TRBV11-3	TRBJ2-7	CASSLDRSIPFYEQYF	TGTGCCAGCAGCTTAGATCGGTCGATCCCTTTCTACGAGCAGTACTTC
.	TRBD2	TRBV14	TRBJ2-3	CASSRGLAGVRTDTQYF	TGTGCCAGCAGCCGGGGACTAGCGGGAGTTCGCACAGATACGCAGTATTTT
.	.	TRBV20-1	TRBJ2-3	CSARRTDTQYF	TGCAGTGCACGTAGAACAGATACGCAGTATTTT
.	TRBD1	TRBV27	TRBJ2-7	CASSSTGTGGYEQYF	TGTGCCAGCAGTTCTACCGGGACAGGAGGCTACGAGCAGTACTTC
.	.	TRBV11-2	TRBJ2-7	CASSLMGASGEQYF	TGTGCCAGCAGCTTAATGGGAGCCAGTGGGGAGCAGTACTTC
.	.	TRBV11-2	TRBJ2-7	CASSLRNYYEQYF	TGTGCCAGCAGCTTAAGGAATTACTACGAGCAGTACTTC
once	TRBD1	TRBV2	TRBJ1-2	CASSITGQGMDGYTF	TGTGCCAGCAGTATTACGGGACAGGGAATGGATGGCTACACCTTC
.	.	TRBV5-6	TRBJ2-3	CASSLGRDTQYF	TGTGCCAGCAGCTTAGGTAGGGATACGCAGTATTTT
.	.	TRBV4-3	TRBJ2-3	CASSQDLYDGGLSTGTDTQYF	TGCGCCAGCAGCCAAGATTTATATGATGGCGGGCTCTCAACAGGCACAGATACGCAGTATTTT
.	TRBD2	TRBV27	TRBJ2-7	CARLLQGSGRGYEQYF	TGTGCCAGACTGCTCCAGGGTAGCGGGAGGGGCTACGAGCAGTACTTC
.	.	TRBV27	TRBJ2-4	CASSPPMGIGKNIQYF	TGTGCCAGCAGCCCCCCAATGGGGATCGGCAAAAACATTCAGTACTTC
.	.	TRBV19	TRBJ2-7	CASREGYGNYEQYF	TGTGCCAGTAGGGAGGGTTACGGAAACTACGAGCAGTACTTC
.	TRBD2	TRBV27	TRBJ2-7	CARLAGGPSHEQYF	TGTGCCAGGTTAGCGGGAGGGCCCTCCCACGAGCAGTACTTC
once	TRBD1	TRBV7-2	TRBJ1-1	CASSFRTGLRLGTEAFF	TGTGCCAGCAGCTTTCGGACAGGGCTCAGGCTGGGCACTGAAGCTTTCTTT
.	.	TRBV9	TRBJ2-3	CASSDRRESPTDTQYF	TGTGCCAGCAGCGACCGACGAGAGAGTCCGACAGATACGCAGTATTTT
.	.	TRBV27	TRBJ2-1	CASSRLGTTGYEQFF	TGTGCCAGCAGCCGGCTCGGGACCACCGGGTATGAGCAGTTCTTC
.	.	TRBV7-6	TRBJ2-3	CASSLEPPLGTDTQYF	TGTGCCAGCAGCTTAGAGCCCCCCTTGGGCACAGATACGCAGTATTTT
.	.	TRBV29-1	TRBJ2-5	CSVPAGLEETQYF	TGCAGCGTACCAGCAGGGCTTGAAGAGACCCAGTACTTC
.	TRBD1	TRBV5-1	TRBJ2-5	CASSLEGTVGTGKTQYF	TGCGCCAGCAGCTTGGAAGGCACGGTCGGGACAGGGAAGACCCAGTACTTC
.	.	TRBV6-4	TRBJ2-3	CASSPGISSTDTQYF	TGTGCCAGCAGCCCCGGGATTTCTAGCACAGATACGCAGTATTTT
few	.	TRBV7-9	TRBJ1-1	CASSPTMGNTEAFF	TGTGCCAGCAGCCCTACTATGGGGAACACTGAAGCTTTCTTT
.	TRBD1	TRBV7-3	TRBJ2-5	CASSLTRTGSETQYF	TGTGCCAGCAGCTTAACTCGGACAGGGTCAGAGACCCAGTACTTC
.	.	TRBV5-6	TRBJ1-2	CASSFEGRINYGYTF	TGTGCCAGCAGCTTCGAGGGACGGATAAACTATGGCTACACCTTC
.	TRBD1	TRBV11-2	TRBJ1-3	CASSTTGTASGNTIYF	TGTGCCAGCAGCACAACCGGGACAGCTTCTGGAAACACCATATATTTT
.	TRBD1	TRBV6-5	TRBJ2-2	CASSPGQGWTGELFF	TGTGCCAGCAGTCCGGGACAGGGGTGGACCGGGGAGCTGTTTTTT
.	TRBD2	TRBV6-1	TRBJ2-3	CASSVSSLAPDTQYF	TGTGCCAGCAGTGTAAGTTCACTAGCGCCAGATACGCAGTATTTT
.	.	TRBV9	TRBJ2-7	CASSVATSGTYEQYF	TGTGCCAGCAGCGTAGCGACTAGTGGGACCTACGAGCAGTACTTC
.	.	TRBV7-6	TRBJ2-7	CASSLGAPGEYEQYF	TGTGCCAGCAGCTTAGGCGCCCCGGGAGAGTACGAGCAGTACTTC
.	TRBD2	TRBV11-2	TRBJ2-7	CASSLAASGTYEQYF	TGTGCCAGCAGCTTAGCTGCTAGCGGCACCTACGAGCAGTACTTC
.	.	TRBV2	TRBJ1-5	CASSELGTRSGQPQHF	TGTGCCAGCAGTGAGTTAGGGACTAGGAGCGGTCAGCCCCAGCATTTT
once	TRBD1	TRBV5-1	TRBJ2-7	CASSLAVTGAGEQYF	TGCGCCAGCAGCTTGGCCGTGACAGGGGCAGGTGAGCAGTACTTC
.	.	TRBV2	TRBJ2-6	CASFSGSGANVLTF	TGTGCCAGTTTTTCAGGATCTGGGGCCAACGTCCTGACTTTC
.	.	TRBV19	TRBJ1-5	CASSIGLGAGRQPQHF	TGTGCCAGTAGTATCGGGCTTGGGGCGGGGAGGCAGCCCCAGCATTTT
.	.	TRBV28	TRBJ2-5	CASSFYRAQTQYF	TGTGCCAGCAGTTTTTACAGGGCCCAGACCCAGTACTTC
.	.	TRBV7-9	TRBJ2-7	CASSLGHAEQYF	TGTGCCAGCAGCTTAGGGCACGCCGAGCAGTACTTC
.	.	TRBV19	TRBJ2-7	CASGWGYEQYF	TGTGCCAGTGGATGGGGCTACGAGCAGTACTTC
.	TRBD2	TRBV15	TRBJ2-2	CATSISGIPGELFF	TGTGCCACCAGCATTAGCGGGATCCCCGGGGAGCTGTTTTTT
.	.	TRBV28	TRBJ2-2	CASSQGGGGTGELFF	TGTGCCAGCAGTCAAGGGGGAGGCGGCACCGGGGAGCTGTTTTTT
.	.	TRBV7-2	TRBJ2-7	CASSFRGGHEQYF	TGTGCCAGCAGCTTTCGGGGAGGCCACGAGCAGTACTTC
.	.	TRBV28	TRBJ1-5	CASRSAGYSNQPQHF	TGTGCCAGCAGGTCTGCCGGATATAGCAATCAGCCCCAGCATTTT
.	TRBD1	TRBV5-4	TRBJ2-3	CASSQRDRGFTDTQYF	TGTGCCAGCAGCCAAAGGGACAGGGGTTTCACAGATACGCAGTATTTT
.	.	TRBV30	TRBJ1-3	CAWSRSTGPSGNTIYF	TGTGCCTGGAGTAGGTCTACAGGCCCCTCTGGAAACACCATATATTTT
.	TRBD2	TRBV4-2	TRBJ2-2	CASSAAGATGELFF	TGTGCCAGCAGCGCAGCGGGAGCGACCGGGGAGCTGTTTTTT
.	TRBD1	TRBV27	TRBJ1-2	CASSQRTGLRGGGYTF	TGTGCCAGCAGTCAAAGGACAGGCCTACGGGGAGGGGGCTACACCTTC
.	.	TRBV7-8	TRBJ1-3	CASSPRRFPGSSGNTIYF	TGTGCCAGCAGCCCACGCCGATTTCCGGGAAGCTCTGGAAACACCATATATTTT
.	.	TRBV19	TRBJ1-5	CASRDVGRSNQPQHF	TGTGCCAGTAGAGATGTGGGGAGGAGCAATCAGCCCCAGCATTTT